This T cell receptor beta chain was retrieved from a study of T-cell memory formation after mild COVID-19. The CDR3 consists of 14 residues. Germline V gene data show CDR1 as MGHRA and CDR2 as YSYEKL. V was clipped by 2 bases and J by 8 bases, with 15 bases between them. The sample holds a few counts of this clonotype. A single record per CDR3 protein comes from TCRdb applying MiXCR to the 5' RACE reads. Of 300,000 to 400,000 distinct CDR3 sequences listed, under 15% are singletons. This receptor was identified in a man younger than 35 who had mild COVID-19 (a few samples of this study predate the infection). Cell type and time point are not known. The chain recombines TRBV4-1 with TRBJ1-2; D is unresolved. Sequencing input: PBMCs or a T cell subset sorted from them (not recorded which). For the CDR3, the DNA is TGCGCCAGCAGCCAAACTAGCGGGAAGGGCGGCTACACCTTC. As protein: CASSQTSGKGGYTF.